The clone carrying this T cell receptor (beta chain) appeared a few times. Trimming cost V 0 bases and J 8 bases; bases outside gene matches: 5. This CDR3 is 15 amino acids long. Germline CDR1 reads SGHTA; CDR2 reads FQGNSA. TCRdb passed the 5' RACE reads through MiXCR, listing each CDR3 protein once. Of about 1.7 million distinct CDR3 sequences listed, under 35% are singletons. These data belong to a study of identical twins. Sequenced: cord blood. The V and J genes are TRBV7-2 and TRBJ1-2; 11 bases fit TRBD1. The receptor was isolated from a newborn girl in good health. For the CDR3, the DNA is TGTGCCAGCAGCTTAGCGGTCGGGACAGGGGGAGGCTACACCTTC. Protein sequence: CASSLAVGTGGGYTF.